A single sample is the source of the 26 T cell receptor beta chains below, sequenced in a study of T cell repertoires in cytomegalovirus infection. MiXCR, run by TCRdb on the reads, gives a single entry per CDR3 protein. Among about 740,000 distinct CDR3 sequences, approximately 34% were seen once, and the ten largest hold under 3.5%. The sequenced sample consisted of PBMCs. Receptors were obtained from a human donor in good health (CMV status not recorded). Some clones in this sample may be carry-over from other donors' samples.

In this sample, this clonotype turned up a few times. The chain joins TRBV6-2 or TRBV6-3 to TRBJ1-6, with D tentatively TRBD1 (6 bases). This CDR3 spans 17 amino acids. The germline V gene has CDR1 MNHEY and CDR2 SVGEGT. The V end lost 5 bases, the J end lost 8 bases, and 22 bases lay between the germline ends. CDR3 in amino acids: CASSDPPGQRADSPLHF. The CDR3 DNA reads as TGTGCCAGCAGTGACCCCCCCGGACAGCGCGCAGATTCACCCCTCCACTTT.

This clonotype was seen only a few times. The chain couples TRBV6-5 to TRBJ2-3; TRBD2 might be the D (6 bases). CDR3 length equals 15 residues. V gave up 0 bases and J gave up 1 base, with 8 bases separating them. Germline lookup yields CDR1 MNHEY and CDR2 SVGAGI. The DNA of the CDR3 is TGTGCCAGCAGTTACTCGCCTAGCGGCACAGATACGCAGTATTTT. Amino acid sequence: CASSYSPSGTDTQYF.

This chain uses TRBV19 with TRBJ2-7, with a weak D call TRBD2 (6 bases). The CDR3 is 15 residues long. V lost 5 bases, J lost 2 bases, and 16 bases lay in between. Germline values: CDR1 LNHDA, CDR2 SQIVND (reference sequence). CDR3 in amino acids: CASSPVGGPAYEQYF. The CDR3, as DNA: TGTGCCAGTAGTCCGGTGGGGGGTCCGGCCTACGAGCAGTACTTC.

V is TRBV7-8 and J is TRBJ1-1, with 8 bases matching TRBD1. Trimming cost V 5 bases and J 1 base; bases outside gene matches: 12. CDR1 and CDR2 (germline): SGHVS, FQNEAQ. This CDR3 contains 17 residues. In DNA, the CDR3 is TGTGCCAGCAGCCAACCCGACAGGGGAAACTGGAACACTGAAGCTTTCTTT. This gives the protein CASSQPDRGNWNTEAFF.

This clonotype was detected many times. The CDR3 here is CASRPTDRVYEQYF. Here the CDR3 DNA reads TGTGCCAGCAGACCTACGGACAGGGTTTACGAGCAGTACTTC. The chain employs TRBV28 and TRBJ2-7; 8 nucleotides agree with TRBD1. The CDR3 covers 14 residues. Losses at the gene ends were 6 bases for V and 4 bases for J; bases not matched to a gene: 8. Germline V gives CDR1 MDHEN, CDR2 SYDVKM.

This clonotype appeared a few times. The chain recombines TRBV7-6 with TRBJ1-4, with 7 positions matching TRBD1. This CDR3 comprises 15 residues. With 6 bases clipped from V and 8 bases from J, the junction kept 12 bases outside the gene matches. Germline CDR1 is SGHVS and CDR2 is FNYEAQ. CDR3 nucleotides: TGTGCCAGCAGGCGAAGACAGGGCCAGAAAGAAAAACTGTTTTTT. This sequence encodes CASRRRQGQKEKLFF. Based on the CDR3 plus reference TRBV7-6 and TRBJ1-4, the full variable domain is GAGVSQSPRYKVTKRGQDVALRCDPISGHVSLYWYRQALGQGPEFLTYFNYEAQQDKSGLPNDRFSAERPEGSISTLTIQRTEQRDSAMYRCASRRRQGQKEKLFFGSGTQLSVL.

This clonotype came up a few times. The CDR3 DNA reads TGTGCCAGCAGCTTAGAAGCTAGCTTGGGCCACAATGAGCAGTTCTTC. Its protein product is CASSLEASLGHNEQFF. V usage is TRBV7-2 and J usage is TRBJ2-1; maybe TRBD2 (5 bases). Germline CDR1 and CDR2: SGHTA and FQGNSA. The CDR3 loop spans 16 amino acids. V was clipped by 1 base and J by 5 bases, with 15 bases between them. The full variable domain, with the rest looked up from reference TRBV7-2 and TRBJ2-1, is GAGVSQSPSNKVTEKGKDVELRCDPISGHTALYWYRQSLGQGLEFLIYFQGNSAPDKSGLPSDRFSAERTGGSVSTLTIQRTQQEDSAVYLCASSLEASLGHNEQFFGPGTRLTVL.

This chain connects TRBV7-6 to TRBJ2-3; 9 nucleotides agree with TRBD2. From germline, CDR1 is SGHVS and CDR2 FNYEAQ. Trimming took 5 bases from V and 3 from J; bases not matched to a gene: 6. CDR3 size: 15 residues. In DNA, the CDR3 is TGTGCCAGCAGCCCCGACGCGGGAGGGACAGATACGCAGTATTTT. Its protein product is CASSPDAGGTDTQYF.

A word on this clonotype: Being one base from a much bigger clone, this may be a read error. This chain links TRBV7-8 with TRBJ2-1; maybe TRBD1 (6 bases). The CDR3 contains 15 residues. The germline V gene encodes CDR1 SGHVS and CDR2 FQNEAQ. Trimming cost V 5 bases and J 8 bases, with 19 bases left between them. CDR3 sequence reads: CASSPRGLGNDEQFF. The CDR3 DNA is TGTGCCAGCAGCCCCAGGGGCTTAGGGAACGATGAGCAGTTCTTC.

This chain uses TRBV24-1 with TRBJ2-1; 10 bases agree with TRBD1. The germline CDR1 and CDR2 sequences are KGHDR and SFDVKD. The V segment lost 7 bases and the J segment 8 bases; nucleotides outside the gene matches: 7. The CDR3 length is 14 residues. The CDR3 DNA reads as TGTGCCACCAGGGAGACAGGGGGCAGCGATGAGCAGTTCTTC. It is translated as CATRETGGSDEQFF.

This clonotype was seen a handful of times. The chain recombines TRBV10-2 with TRBJ2-2, with D tentatively TRBD1 (5 bases). This CDR3 region has 14 residues. Germline CDR1 and CDR2: WSHSY and SAAADI. V lost 10 bases and J lost 2, with 14 bases in between. Written as DNA, the CDR3 is TGCGCCACCGACAGTACCTCTAACACCGGGGAGCTGTTTTTT. It codes for CATDSTSNTGELFF.

The CDR3 loop is CASRGTGGAVGYTF. In DNA, the CDR3 is TGTGCCAGCAGAGGTACAGGGGGCGCGGTTGGCTACACCTTC. This sequence joins TRBV11-2 and TRBJ1-2, with TRBD1 matching 9 bases. The CDR3 is 14 amino acids. Germline-derived CDR1 and CDR2 are SGHAT and FQNNGV. V shed 6 bases and J 7 bases; nucleotides not matched to a gene: 9.

This clonotype has a handful of counts. V gene TRBV7-9 combines with J gene TRBJ2-2; D may be TRBD1 or TRBD2 (5 bases each). The ends were cut back, 5 bases at V and 4 bases at J, with 23 bases in the middle. The CDR3 covers 18 residues. Germline loops: CDR1 SEHNR, CDR2 FQNEAQ (reference sequence). CDR3: CASSPPTGGITRTGELFF. In nucleotides, the CDR3 is TGTGCCAGCAGCCCCCCCACTGGGGGTATAACGCGCACCGGGGAGCTGTTTTTT.

This clonotype appeared a few times. The gene calls are TRBV7-9 and TRBJ2-7, with TRBD1 identical over 8 bases. Germline loops: CDR1 SEHNR, CDR2 FQNEAQ (reference sequence). Germline trimming cut 6 bases from V and 3 bases from J; bases unmatched to any gene: 10. This CDR3 is 15 amino acids long. CDR3 sequence (DNA): TGTGCCAGCAGTCCGAACAGGGGGAACAGCTACGAGCAGTACTTC. Its translation: CASSPNRGNSYEQYF.

This chain links TRBV3-1 with TRBJ2-7, with TRBD1 matching 7 bases. The CDR3 consists of 14 residues. CDR1 is LGHDT and CDR2 is YNNKEL in the germline V gene (reference sequence). Unmatched junction bases numbered 9, after V lost 6 bases and J lost 4 bases. The CDR3 nucleotides are TGTGCCAGCAGTTTTGCCGGGACAGAATACGAGCAGTACTTC. This translates into CASSFAGTEYEQYF.

The chain links TRBV7-9 to TRBJ1-1, with a weak D call TRBD1 (5 bases). CDR1 SEHNR and CDR2 FQNEAQ come from the germline V gene (reference sequence). V was clipped by 11 bases and J by 3 bases, with 22 bases between them. CDR3 length equals 15 residues. This CDR3 is CAAARGAGTDTEAFF. In DNA form, the CDR3 reads TGTGCCGCAGCGAGGGGCGCGGGTACGGACACTGAAGCTTTCTTT.

V and J are TRBV12-3 or TRBV12-4 and TRBJ1-2; D not certain. The CDR3 has 12 residues. V lost 2 bases and J 8 bases, leaving 9 bases between the germline ends. CDR3 coding DNA: TGTGCCAGCAGTTTAATGGAGTCGGGCTACACCTTC. Translating gives CASSLMESGYTF.

Remarks on this clonotype: The conserved phenylalanine or tryptophan is not found at the CDR3 terminus, so this likely reflects a read error. The genes are TRBV12-3 or TRBV12-4 and TRBJ1-2, with 9 bases identical to TRBD1. The CDR3 has 17 amino acids. The J segment lost 6 bases and the V segment lost 3 bases, leaving 14 bases of the junction unmatched. The CDR3 here is CASSFLHGGQGKDGYTL. CDR3 DNA sequence: TGTGCCAGCAGTTTCCTTCACGGAGGACAGGGGAAAGATGGCTACACCTTA.

The chain couples TRBV5-6 to TRBJ2-1; the match to TRBD2 covers 12 bases. V was clipped by 4 bases and J by 4 bases; unmatched bases: 6. Germline lookup yields CDR1 SGHDT and CDR2 YYEEEE. The CDR3 is 16 amino acids. The CDR3 coding sequence is TGTGCCAGCAGCACGTCGACTAGCGGGGGATACAATGAGCAGTTCTTC. It yields the protein CASSTSTSGGYNEQFF.

This chain joins TRBV3-1 and TRBJ2-7; D gene ambiguous. CDR1 is LGHDT and CDR2 is YNNKEL in the germline V gene (reference sequence). Trimming cost V 1 base and J 1 base, with 8 bases left between them. This CDR3 is 14 amino acids long. As DNA, the CDR3 is TGTGCCAGCAGCCAAGCGGCCCTTTCCTACGAGCAGTACTTC. Translated: CASSQAALSYEQYF.

The chain combines TRBV6-1 with TRBJ2-2, with D hard to call. The length of the CDR3 is 14 residues. The V gene's germline CDR1 is MNHNS and CDR2 SASEGT. Trimming removed 1 base at V and 4 bases at J, with 7 bases between. The CDR3 nucleotides read TGTGCCAGCAGTGAAGGTGGTCTCACCGGGGAGCTGTTTTTT. Its protein product is CASSEGGLTGELFF.

The V gene is TRBV7-6, the J gene TRBJ2-7; the match to TRBD1 covers 10 bases. V shed 7 bases, J shed 4 bases, and the junction held 7 bases outside the gene matches. CDR3 length: 14 residues. Germline V CDR1 and CDR2: SGHVS, FNYEAQ. The CDR3, as DNA: TGTGCCAGCAAGCCCGGGACAGGGGAATACGAGCAGTACTTC. Amino acids: CASKPGTGEYEQYF.

The DNA of the CDR3 is TGTGCCAGCAGCTACCGACAAATAGGCGGTTCACCCCTCCACTTT. This gives the protein CASSYRQIGGSPLHF. This chain connects TRBV11-2 to TRBJ1-6; D remains ambiguous. Per germline, CDR1 SGHAT and CDR2 FQNNGV. Trimming removed 4 bases from V and 9 bases from J, with 16 bases in between. This CDR3 is 15 amino acids long.

CDR3 residues: CASSPGGDHYGYTF. For the CDR3, the DNA is TGTGCCAGCTCACCGGGAGGGGATCACTATGGCTACACCTTC. The V gene is TRBV18, the J gene TRBJ1-2; maybe TRBD1 (5 bases). This CDR3 contains 14 residues. Germline assignment: CDR1 KGHSH and CDR2 LQKENI. V gave up 3 bases and J gave up 3 bases, with 11 bases separating them.

This sequence joins TRBV7-3 and TRBJ1-6; D perhaps matches TRBD1 (6 bases). Looked up from germline, CDR1 is SGHTA and CDR2 is FQGTGA. V dropped 4 bases and J dropped 9 bases, with 16 bases sitting between them. The CDR3 length is 15 residues. The CDR3 region has the DNA TGTGCCAGCAGCTCCTCAGGAAGGGGGATTTCACCCCTCCACTTT. Translation gives CASSSSGRGISPLHF. Using reference TRBV7-3 and TRBJ1-6 for the parts outside the CDR3, the full variable domain is GAGVSQTPSNKVTEKGKYVELRCDPISGHTALYWYRQSLGQGPEFLIYFQGTGAADDSGLPNDRFFAVRPEGSVSTLKIQRTERGDSAVYLCASSSSGRGISPLHFGNGTRLTVT.

Comment on this clonotype: The junction departs from germline at one end; a sequencing error may be responsible. The chain links TRBV12-3 or TRBV12-4 to TRBJ1-4; weak D call: TRBD1 (5 bases). The CDR3 is 17 residues long. CDR3 bases: TGTGCCAGCAGTTTACAGCGACAGCTGAGGACTAATGAAAACCTGTTTTTT. Translated, it gives CASSLQRQLRTNENLFF.